This T cell receptor beta chain was identified in a study of a mutant IDH1 vaccine in newly diagnosed glioma. Study-level background: Beginning 4-6 weeks after radiotherapy alone, or with temozolomide cycles, vaccination took place.

Time point indicated: week 35, safety follow-up. Each vaccine dose was 300 ug of mutant IDH1 20-mer peptide, with topical imiquimod. The donors' diagnosis was new WHO grade 3 or 4 astrocytoma that was IDH1-mutant and ATRX-lost. This clone was found a few times. Its antigen is not identified. Method: immunoSEQ multiplex PCR; TCRdb's copy keeps in-frame clones and lacks some. The table lists about 64,000 clones, 74% of them singletons, with 4.5% to 5% in the top ten. The TCR sequence derives from a man aged 45 to 65 with glioma. Sample: PBMCs, taken from a glioma patient whose treatment included an IDH1 peptide vaccine.

The CDR3: CAWMRRTSGYTF. CDR3 bases: TGTGCCTGGATGCGCCGAACTTCTGGCTACACCTTC. The genes are TRBV30 and TRBJ1-2; unclear D gene. This CDR3 spans 12 amino acids. CDR1 and CDR2 (germline): GTSNPN, SVGIG (reference sequence). The V gene lost 4 bases and the J gene lost 7 bases, with 13 bases spanning the gap.